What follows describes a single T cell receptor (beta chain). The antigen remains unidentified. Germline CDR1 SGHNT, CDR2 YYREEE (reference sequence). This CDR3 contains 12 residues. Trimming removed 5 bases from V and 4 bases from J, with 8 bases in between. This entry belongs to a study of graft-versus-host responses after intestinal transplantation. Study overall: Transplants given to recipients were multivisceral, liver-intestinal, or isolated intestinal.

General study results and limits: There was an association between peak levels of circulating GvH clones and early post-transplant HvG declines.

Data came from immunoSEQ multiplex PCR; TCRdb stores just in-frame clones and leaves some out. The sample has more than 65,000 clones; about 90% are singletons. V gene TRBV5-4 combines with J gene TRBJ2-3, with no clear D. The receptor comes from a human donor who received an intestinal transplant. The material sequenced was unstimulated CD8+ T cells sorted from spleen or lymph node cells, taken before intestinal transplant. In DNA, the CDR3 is TGTGCCAGCAGTCCAGATGCAGATACGCAGTATTTT. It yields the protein CASSPDADTQYF.